This T cell receptor (beta chain) is from a study of regulatory T cells in long-lasting Graves disease (dated by TCRdb to 2020 to 2022). As for the study more broadly: Newly diagnosed Graves' disease patients had taken antithyroid drugs for less than 3 months. Peripheral blood TCR sequencing and RNA sequencing compared persistent Graves' disease patients with newly diagnosed Graves' disease patients. The study was conducted in China and was registered as a clinical trial. A total of about 33 samples were covered by TCR sequencing, comprising some 13 persistent and roughly 20 newly diagnosed Graves' disease patients.

This clonotype was found many times. The specificity of this receptor is unknown. No much larger clone is present one base from it, and per-base qualities are unavailable. Per the publication, the time point label means: newly diagnosed GD, antithyroid drugs for less than 3 months. RNA was extracted from PBMCs in TRIzol for both TCR sequencing and RNA sequencing. The diagnosis of Graves' disease followed American Thyroid Association guidelines. Patients for the study were recruited at an endocrinology department in Xi'an, China. From each patient, around 8.3 milliliters of peripheral blood was collected into an EDTA anticoagulant tube. Ficoll Paque Plus density gradient separation was used to isolate PBMCs, and no further T cell sorting was done. An Agilent 2100 Bioanalyzer and agarose gel were used to assess RNA quality, and a NanoDrop 2000 was used to measure RNA concentration. Results the study describes overall, beyond this receptor: Persistent patients shared more public clonotypes among themselves (around 3,000) than newly diagnosed patients did (approximately 870). Persistent disease showed preferential use of TRBV28, TRBJ1-2 and TRBJ2-5, whereas newly diagnosed disease favored TRBV20-1 and TRBJ2-1. Only the TCR beta chain was sequenced and analyzed. The study examined only peripheral blood because the primary lesion, thyroid tissue, could not be accessed. Compared with newly diagnosed patients, persistent Graves' disease patients had lower TCR Shannon entropy and fewer highly expanded clones, which suggests clonal expansion. The authors acknowledged the small sample size as a limitation that may reduce accuracy.

The CDR3, cysteine through phenylalanine, is 15 amino acids long. Kept here is only the CDR3 DNA, which spans 45 bases and is read in frame from base 1. As encoded in the germline V gene (reference sequence), CDR1 is DFQATT while CDR2 is SNEGSKA. V is reduced by 0 bases and J by 6 bases, leaving a spacing of 18 bases between them. The library was built by means of multiplex PCR. The instrument was an Illumina HiSeq 4000. TCR beta libraries were built with iRepertoire HTBI primers and Arm-PCR amplification of CDR3 regions. Before sequencing, the PCR products went through gel purification. Processing in the source paper ran as follows. Gene usage analysis of CDR3 amino acid clonotypes used the approximately 56 TRBV and 14 to 15 TRBJ segments found across samples. COPE and FqMerger were used to merge the filtered high-quality paired reads into contigs. BLAST was used to align contigs to the IMGT TRBV, TRBD and TRBJ reference genes, and CDR3 was defined following IMGT. Any clonotype with a frequency above 0.1% was counted as a highly expanded clone. Repertoire diversity was measured by Shannon entropy, and V-J evenness by the Gini coefficient. A clonotype was considered public if more than one individual shared it. The public reads were run again by TCRdb, first through fastp at Q25 and then through MiXCR, and only productive beta chains were kept. When rows share a CDR3 protein, they turn into one entry using the most common DNA and genes. The V and J calls and clone size are TCRdb's, not the authors'. This sample holds some 400,000 distinct CDR3 sequences; just under 15% were observed only once. The ten largest clones capture over 15% of the sample.

These data were also reused for a study on T cells in Graves' hyperthyroidism and ophthalmopathy. The second paper further reports: Graves' hyperthyroidism was defined as stable when no progression to ophthalmopathy occurred over 18 months of follow-up. The hyperthyroidism patients were between 18 and 65 years old and newly diagnosed, with a disease duration of less than 2 months. Patients with uncontrolled infections, other autoimmune diseases, pregnancy or lactation were excluded. Diagnoses were established on the basis of clinical symptoms, serum thyroxine and TRAb, thyroid ultrasound, and orbital computed tomography. A first-round RT-PCR of the TCR CDR3 used the HTBI primer set with the Qiagen OneStep RT-PCR kit. Blood samples also contained most of the expanded thyroid clonotypes (frequency above 0.001), which suggests that blood repertoires may reflect thyroid immune responses. A 13 V-J signature model separated ophthalmopathy from stable hyperthyroidism, with over 85% sensitivity and 81% to 83% specificity in cross-validation and 80%/75% in testing. In validation, the model predicted progression to ophthalmopathy with roughly 66% sensitivity and around 72% specificity, a median of about six months before onset. To identify TCR V-J signatures that set the groups apart, the researchers used a discovery cohort of 100 patients, made up of 40 to 45 with Graves' ophthalmopathy and 55 to 65 with stable Graves' hyperthyroidism. Whether ophthalmopathy could be predicted prospectively was tested in an independent validation cohort made up of under 20 hyperthyroidism patients plus 17 patients who later progressed to ophthalmopathy. The 100 discovery patients were divided at random into training and test sets in a 7:3 ratio. In several Graves' hyperthyroidism patients, the study also compared T-cell repertoires from thyroid tissue with T-cell repertoires from blood. After sampling, hyperthyroidism patients received methimazole starting at 30 mg daily, and ophthalmopathy patients received high-dose intravenous methylprednisolone. A second multiplex PCR round built the libraries, followed by size selection and purification. Paired-end sequencing of the libraries was performed with 100 bp reads on an Illumina HiSeq2000. SOAPnuke was used to process the raw data, with reads discarded if the reads contained adapters or uncalled bases, had a mean Phred below 15, or lacked an exact constant-primer or identifier match. COPE v1.2.5 was used to merge the high-quality paired reads, and each unique nucleotide sequence was defined as a clonotype. MiTCR v1.1 was used to align the clonotypes against IMGT TRBV, TRBD and TRBJ reference segments. Only V-J combinations with frequency above 0.0001, covering roughly 99% of repertoires, were analysed. A TCS score was defined as the ratio between F50 (clonal expansion) and ExV (chaos), using BLOSUM62-based TCRdist between CDR3 peptides within each V-J. Welch's t-statistics and random forest reduced roughly 530 V-J features to 13, which were used in a naive Bayes classifier (R e1071). No statistical method was used to set the sample size in advance, and investigators knew the group allocation. According to the paper, TCR Vbeta CDR3 sequencing was carried out on 135 peripheral blood samples, which came from fewer than 50 ophthalmopathy, 75 to 80 hyperthyroidism and some 17 progressor patients.

The input for sequencing was peripheral blood mononuclear cells (PBMCs), taken at new diagnosis, from a patient treated with antithyroid drugs. This TCR was recovered from a woman in her 30s with Graves disease. Donor details come from another sample of the same person, matched by shared clones. Recombination connected TRBV20-1 to TRBJ2-7; TRBD1 is a weak D gene call, 6 bases matching. The sequenced DNA: TGCAGTGCTAGAGATCGGGAACAGGGCAGGGGCGAGCAGTACTTC. It codes for CSARDREQGRGEQYF.